One and the same sample provided the 2 T cell receptor beta chains below, sequenced in a study of shared clonotypes between healthy human individuals. Measured with immunoSEQ multiplex PCR; TCRdb has only the in-frame clones, and not every one. The table lists around 580,000 clones, roughly 98% of them singletons. CD45RO-negative cells were positively selected for CCR7, leaving out terminally differentiated effector memory CD45RA+ cells. Sequencing input: naive CD8+ T cells sorted from blood. These receptor sequences come from a man aged 30 to 39 in good health.

V and J are TRBV9 and TRBJ2-3; perhaps D is TRBD1 or TRBD2 (5 bases each). The germline V and J ends were trimmed by 4 bases and 5 bases, with 11 bases remaining between them. The CDR3 covers 13 residues. CDR1 and CDR2 from the germline V gene are SGDLS and YYNGEE. The chain's CDR3 is CASSMRGKDTQYF. The CDR3 bases are TGTGCCAGCAGCATGAGGGGAAAAGATACGCAGTATTTT.

The rearrangement links TRBV2 to TRBJ2-7; TRBD1 agrees at 10 bases. Germline loops: CDR1 SNHLY, CDR2 FYNNEI. The CDR3 is 13 amino acids. The J segment lost 7 bases and the V segment lost 4 bases, leaving 4 bases of the junction unmatched. CDR3 sequence: CASSGQGASEQYF. The DNA of the CDR3 is TGTGCCAGCAGTGGACAGGGGGCTTCAGAGCAGTACTTC.